Here is one T cell receptor beta chain with its context. The assay was immunoSEQ multiplex PCR, and TCRdb's table has in-frame clones only and misses some. The sample has hundreds of thousands of clones, 89% seen once. The data stem from a study of blood T cell repertoires in COVID-19. Per the germline V gene, CDR1 is SQVTM and CDR2 is ANQGSEA. The CDR3 is 15 residues long. Losses at the gene ends were 6 bases for V and 5 bases for J; bases not matched to a gene: 14. This TCR was sampled from a man aged 55 to 69 who had recovered from COVID-19. Sample: peripheral blood. V usage is TRBV29-1 and J usage is TRBJ2-7, with TRBD2 matching 9 bases. Written as DNA, the CDR3 is TGCAGCGTCCAAGGGGGCGGGAGGGCCTTCCACGAGCAGTACTTC. Translating gives CSVQGGGRAFHEQYF.